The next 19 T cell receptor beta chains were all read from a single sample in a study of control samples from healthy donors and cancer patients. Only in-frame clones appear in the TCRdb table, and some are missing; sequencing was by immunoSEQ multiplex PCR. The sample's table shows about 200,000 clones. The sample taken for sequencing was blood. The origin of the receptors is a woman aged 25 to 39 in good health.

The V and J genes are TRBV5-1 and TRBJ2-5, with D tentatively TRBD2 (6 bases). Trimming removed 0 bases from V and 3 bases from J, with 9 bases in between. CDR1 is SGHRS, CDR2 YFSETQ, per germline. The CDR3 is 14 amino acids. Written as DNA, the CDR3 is TGCGCCAGCAGCTTGGCTGCGGGGAAAGAGACCCAGTACTTC. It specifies CASSLAAGKETQYF.

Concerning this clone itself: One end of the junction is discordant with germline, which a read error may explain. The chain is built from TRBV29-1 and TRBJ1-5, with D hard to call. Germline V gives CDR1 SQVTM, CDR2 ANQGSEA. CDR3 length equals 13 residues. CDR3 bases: TGCAGCGTGGAAGGAGGCGGGAATCAGCCCCAGCATTTT. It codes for CSVEGGGNQPQHF.

CDR3 coding DNA: TGTGCCATCAGTGAGCACCACTCTGGAAACACCATATATTTT. Its translation: CAISEHHSGNTIYF. The gene calls are TRBV10-3 and TRBJ1-3; D unclear. The CDR3 contains 14 residues. CDR1 ENHRY and CDR2 SYGVKD come from the germline V gene. Deletions cut 2 bases from V and 0 bases from J, with 5 bases between.

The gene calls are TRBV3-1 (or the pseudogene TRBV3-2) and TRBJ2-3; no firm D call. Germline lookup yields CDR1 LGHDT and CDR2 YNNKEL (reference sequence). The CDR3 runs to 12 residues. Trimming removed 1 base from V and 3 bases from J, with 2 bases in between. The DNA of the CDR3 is TGTGCCAGCAGCCAAGTGACAGATACGCAGTATTTT. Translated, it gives CASSQVTDTQYF.

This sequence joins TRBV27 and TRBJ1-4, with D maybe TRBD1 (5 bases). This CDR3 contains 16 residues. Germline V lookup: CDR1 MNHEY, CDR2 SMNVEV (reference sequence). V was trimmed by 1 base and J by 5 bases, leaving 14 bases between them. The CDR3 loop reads CASSLLRRRGNEKLFF. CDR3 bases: TGTGCCAGCAGTTTATTAAGAAGGAGGGGAAATGAAAAACTGTTTTTT.

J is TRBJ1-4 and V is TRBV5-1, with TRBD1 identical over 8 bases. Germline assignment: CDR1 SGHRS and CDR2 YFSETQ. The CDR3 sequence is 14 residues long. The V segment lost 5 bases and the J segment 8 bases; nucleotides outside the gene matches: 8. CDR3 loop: CASREQGAREKLFF. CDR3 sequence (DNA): TGCGCCAGCAGAGAGCAGGGGGCACGCGAAAAACTGTTTTTT.

Here the CDR3 reads CASSLNRNTIYF. The CDR3 DNA is TGTGCCAGCAGCTTAAACCGAAACACCATATATTTT. The chain employs TRBV28 and TRBJ1-3; no reliable D call. Trimming stripped 6 bases from V and 5 bases from J, with 8 bases between. Germline V gene data show CDR1 as MDHEN and CDR2 as SYDVKM. CDR3 length: 12 residues.

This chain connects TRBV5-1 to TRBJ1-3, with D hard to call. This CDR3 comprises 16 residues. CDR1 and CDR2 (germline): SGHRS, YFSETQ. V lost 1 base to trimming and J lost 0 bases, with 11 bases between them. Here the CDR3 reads CASSLRQSASGNTIYF. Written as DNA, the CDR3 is TGCGCCAGCAGCTTGAGGCAGTCCGCCTCTGGAAACACCATATATTTT.

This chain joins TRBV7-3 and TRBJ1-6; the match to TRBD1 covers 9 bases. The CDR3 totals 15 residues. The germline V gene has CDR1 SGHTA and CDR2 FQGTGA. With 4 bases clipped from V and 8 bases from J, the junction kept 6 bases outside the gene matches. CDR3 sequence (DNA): TGTGCCAGCAGCTCCGGACAGGGGTCCTATTCACCCCTCCACTTT. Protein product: CASSSGQGSYSPLHF.

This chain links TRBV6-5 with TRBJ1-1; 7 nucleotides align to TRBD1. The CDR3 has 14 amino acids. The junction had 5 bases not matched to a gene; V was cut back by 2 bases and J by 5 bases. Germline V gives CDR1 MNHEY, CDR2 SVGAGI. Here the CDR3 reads CASSYDRVVTEAFF. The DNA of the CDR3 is TGTGCCAGCAGTTACGACAGGGTGGTTACTGAAGCTTTCTTT.

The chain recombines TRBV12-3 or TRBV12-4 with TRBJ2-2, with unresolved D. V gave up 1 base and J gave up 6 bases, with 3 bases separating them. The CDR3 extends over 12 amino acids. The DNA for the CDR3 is TGTGCCAGCAGTTTAGAGGCCGGGGAGCTGTTTTTT. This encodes CASSLEAGELFF.

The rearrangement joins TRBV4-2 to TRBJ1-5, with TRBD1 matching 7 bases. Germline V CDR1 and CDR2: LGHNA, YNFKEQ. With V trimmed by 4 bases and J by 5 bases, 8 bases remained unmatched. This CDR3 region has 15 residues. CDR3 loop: CASSLIRGADQPQHF. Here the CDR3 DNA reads TGTGCCAGCAGCCTTATCAGGGGGGCGGATCAGCCCCAGCATTTT.

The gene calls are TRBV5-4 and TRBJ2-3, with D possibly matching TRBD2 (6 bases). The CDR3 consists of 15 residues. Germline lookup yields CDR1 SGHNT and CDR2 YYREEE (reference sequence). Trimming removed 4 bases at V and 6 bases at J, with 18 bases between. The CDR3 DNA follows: TGTGCCAGCAGCGTTGAACGGCTGGGGGGTGATACGCAGTATTTT. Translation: CASSVERLGGDTQYF.

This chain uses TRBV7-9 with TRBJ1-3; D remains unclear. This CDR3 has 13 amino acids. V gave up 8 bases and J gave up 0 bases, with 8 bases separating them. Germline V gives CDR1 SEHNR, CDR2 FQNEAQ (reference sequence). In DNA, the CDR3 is TGTGCCAGCGGCTCTCCCTCTGGAAACACCATATATTTT. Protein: CASGSPSGNTIYF.

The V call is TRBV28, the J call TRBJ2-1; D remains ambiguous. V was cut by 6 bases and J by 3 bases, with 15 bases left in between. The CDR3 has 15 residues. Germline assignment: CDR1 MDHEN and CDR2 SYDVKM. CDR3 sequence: CASRTGFQDYNEQFF. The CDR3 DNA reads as TGTGCCAGCAGGACCGGGTTCCAAGACTACAATGAGCAGTTCTTC.

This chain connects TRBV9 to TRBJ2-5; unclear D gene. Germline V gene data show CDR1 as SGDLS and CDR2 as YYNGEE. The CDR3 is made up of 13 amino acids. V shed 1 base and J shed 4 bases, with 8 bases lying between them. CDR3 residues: CASSVFTAETQYF. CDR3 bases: TGTGCCAGCAGCGTATTTACAGCAGAGACCCAGTACTTC.

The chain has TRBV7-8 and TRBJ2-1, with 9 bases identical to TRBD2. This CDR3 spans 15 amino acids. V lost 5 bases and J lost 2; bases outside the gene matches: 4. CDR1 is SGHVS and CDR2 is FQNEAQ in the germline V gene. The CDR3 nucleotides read TGTGCCAGCAGCCAAAAGCGGGGGGCCTACAATGAGCAGTTCTTC. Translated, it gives CASSQKRGAYNEQFF.

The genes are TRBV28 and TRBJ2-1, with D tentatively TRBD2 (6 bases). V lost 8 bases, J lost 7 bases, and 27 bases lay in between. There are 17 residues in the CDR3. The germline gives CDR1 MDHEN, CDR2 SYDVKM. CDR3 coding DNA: TGTGCCAGCTCCGACGAAGTGGGGGGTGGATTGTTTAATGAGCAGTTCTTC. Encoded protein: CASSDEVGGGLFNEQFF.

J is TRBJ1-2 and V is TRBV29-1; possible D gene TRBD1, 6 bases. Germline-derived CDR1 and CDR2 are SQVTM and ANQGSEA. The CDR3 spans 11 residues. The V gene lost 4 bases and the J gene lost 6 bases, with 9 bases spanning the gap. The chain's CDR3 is CSVANRDGYTF. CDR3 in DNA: TGCAGCGTTGCGAACAGGGATGGCTACACCTTC.